The clone carrying this T cell receptor beta chain was detected many times. Per the germline V gene, CDR1 is GTSNPN and CDR2 is SVGIG (reference sequence). The CDR3 runs 13 residues. V was trimmed by 0 bases and J by 7 bases, leaving 9 bases between them. The record originates from a study of metastatic and nonmetastatic thyroid tumors. TCRdb used MiXCR to call clones anew from the PCR reads. The table shows tens of thousands of clones, with roughly 23% occurring only once. There were no patients who had received any treatment before thyroid surgery. The clonotype was recovered from a female donor with papillary thyroid cancer or a benign thyroid nodule (not recorded which). Some clones in this sample may be carry-over from other donors' samples. The chain links TRBV30 to TRBJ1-4; D is unclear. The sequenced material came from tumor tissue. The DNA of the CDR3 is TGTGCCTGGAGTGTTATTGGGTTTGAAAAACTGTTTTTT. Translation: CAWSVIGFEKLFF.